This is a list of T cell receptor beta chains from one sample in a study of CD4+ T cells in melanoma. Using immunoSEQ multiplex PCR, the repertoire was profiled, and TCRdb retains in-frame clones only, with some absent. The sample shows about 4,900 clones, under 75% of them seen only once. Sequencing used cells from a culture (not recorded whether cultured in vitro). These receptors were taken from a human donor with melanoma. The CDR3 runs from the conserved cysteine through the conserved F or W. The order of the fields is V gene, clone size, D gene, J gene, CDR3 protein, CDR3 DNA. The D gene is left open where the match is weak. Only part of the rows carry a size: once, few, many, or a class if the clone is expanded.

>TRBV7-3|.|.|TRBJ2-3
CASSLKGPSTDTQYF
TGTGCCAGCAGCTTAAAGGGACCTAGCACAGATACGCAGTATTTT
>TRBV29-1|.|TRBD2|TRBJ2-7
CSVWGTSGGSEQYF
TGCAGCGTCTGGGGGACTAGCGGGGGCTCCGAGCAGTACTTC
>TRBV5-1|once|TRBD1|TRBJ1-2
CASSGTDLTMGYTF
TGCGCCAGCAGCGGGACAGATCTAACTATGGGCTACACCTTC
>TRBV9|few|.|TRBJ1-1
CASSVADRREAFF
TGTGCCAGCAGCGTAGCTGACCGACGTGAAGCTTTCTTT
>TRBV7-2|.|TRBD2|TRBJ2-3
CASSHGTSGTDTQYF
TGTGCCAGCAGCCACGGGACTAGCGGCACAGATACGCAGTATTTT
>TRBV6-5|.|TRBD1|TRBJ2-5
CASSYSGTEQETQYF
TGTGCCAGCAGTTACTCAGGGACAGAACAAGAGACCCAGTACTTC
>TRBV7-9|once|.|TRBJ1-4
CASSREATPGLNEKLFF
TGTGCCAGCAGTAGAGAGGCGACTCCCGGCCTTAATGAAAAACTGTTTTTT
>TRBV24-1|.|TRBD2|TRBJ2-3
CATSDLTSGGADTQYF
TGTGCCACCAGTGATCTGACTAGCGGGGGGGCAGATACGCAGTATTTT
>TRBV7-8|.|TRBD1|TRBJ1-6
CASSAGQGNSPLHF
TGTGCCAGCAGCGCGGGACAGGGGAATTCACCCCTCCACTTT
>TRBV9|few|.|TRBJ1-6
CASSVNDGPGYSPLHF
TGTGCCAGCAGCGTGAACGACGGACCGGGCTATTCACCCCTCCACTTT
>TRBV7-2|.|.|TRBJ2-7
CASSPAPAQSSYEQYF
TGTGCCAGCAGCCCGGCGCCAGCACAGAGCTCCTACGAGCAGTACTTC
>TRBV6-5|few|TRBD1|TRBJ1-6
CASSYTTGIDSPLHF
TGTGCCAGCAGTTACACGACAGGGATTGATTCACCCCTCCACTTT
>TRBV27|.|TRBD2|TRBJ2-7
CASSSQTGTRRYEQYF
TGTGCCAGCAGTTCCCAAACCGGGACTAGGAGGTACGAGCAGTACTTC
>TRBV29-1|.|.|TRBJ2-2
CSGQGSGELFF
TGCAGCGGACAAGGTTCCGGGGAGCTGTTTTTT
>TRBV27|medium-sized|TRBD1|TRBJ2-1
CASSPQGLGNEQFF
TGTGCCAGCAGTCCACAGGGGTTGGGGAATGAGCAGTTCTTC
>TRBV27|.|.|TRBJ2-1
CASSPTLGSSYNEQFF
TGTGCCAGCAGCCCTACCCTAGGCAGCTCCTACAATGAGCAGTTCTTC
>TRBV30|.|.|TRBJ2-5
CAWTRRVRETQYF
TGTGCCTGGACCAGGCGAGTACGAGAGACCCAGTACTTC
>TRBV29-1|.|.|TRBJ2-2
CSSGASLNTGELFF
TGCAGCTCGGGAGCTAGCTTAAACACCGGGGAGCTGTTTTTT
>TRBV5-1|.|.|TRBJ2-1
CASRSSGTPENEQFF
TGCGCCAGCCGCTCTTCCGGGACGCCTGAAAATGAGCAGTTCTTC
>TRBV15|.|.|TRBJ1-5
CATSRVGMGNQPQHF
TGTGCCACCAGCAGAGTCGGGATGGGCAATCAGCCCCAGCATTTT
>TRBV12-3/TRBV12-4|.|.|TRBJ2-7
CASSSGREQYF
TGTGCCAGCAGTTCCGGGCGGGAGCAGTACTTC
>TRBV10-2|.|.|TRBJ1-5
CASSERKYSNQPQHF
TGCGCCAGCAGTGAGAGGAAATATAGCAATCAGCCCCAGCATTTT
>TRBV28|medium-sized|.|TRBJ1-2
CASSLRGLGGYTF
TGTGCCAGCAGTTTAAGAGGGTTAGGTGGCTACACCTTC
>TRBV6-2/TRBV6-3|.|.|TRBJ2-7
CASSQNPYEQYF
TGTGCCAGCAGTCAAAACCCCTACGAGCAGTACTTC
>TRBV5-6|once|.|TRBJ1-2
CASSLEEENYGYTF
TGTGCCAGCAGCTTGGAGGAGGAAAACTATGGCTACACCTTC
>TRBV5-1|.|.|TRBJ1-3
CASSLVGDRSAGNTIYF
TGCGCCAGCAGCTTGGTGGGAGACAGATCAGCTGGAAACACCATATATTTT
>TRBV12-5|.|.|TRBJ2-7
CASGLGQGGGEQYF
TGTGCTAGTGGTTTGGGCCAGGGGGGAGGCGAGCAGTACTTC
>TRBV27|.|.|TRBJ2-3
CASSDLTDTQYF
TGTGCCAGCAGTGACCTCACAGATACGCAGTATTTT
>TRBV29-1|.|.|TRBJ1-2
CSGNSVDYGYTF
TGCAGCGGCAATTCGGTCGACTATGGCTACACCTTC
>TRBV7-3|.|.|TRBJ2-7
CASSLYRGGYEQYF
TGTGCCAGCAGCCTATACAGGGGAGGATACGAGCAGTACTTC
>TRBV2|.|.|TRBJ1-5
CASSGTGGNQPQHF
TGTGCCAGCAGTGGAACGGGGGGCAATCAGCCCCAGCATTTT
>TRBV10-3|.|.|TRBJ2-7
CAISDPPREQYF
TGTGCCATCAGTGACCCTCCCCGGGAGCAGTACTTC
>TRBV9|.|.|TRBJ2-7
CASSADGAVINEQYF
TGTGCCAGCAGCGCAGACGGGGCCGTCATCAACGAGCAGTACTTC
>TRBV14|.|.|TRBJ1-2
CASSQEMWGDPYYGYTF
TGTGCCAGCAGCCAAGAAATGTGGGGGGATCCTTACTATGGCTACACCTTC
>TRBV30|once|TRBD2|TRBJ2-1
CAWLAPGLAAMEQFF
TGTGCCTGGCTGGCGCCGGGACTAGCGGCCATGGAGCAGTTCTTC
>TRBV14|.|TRBD2|TRBJ2-1
CASSHPPGLAKFF
TGTGCCAGCAGCCACCCCCCCGGACTAGCGAAGTTCTTC
>TRBV7-9|medium-sized|.|TRBJ2-3
CASSSSTGNTDTQYF
TGTGCCAGCAGCTCATCGACGGGAAACACAGATACGCAGTATTTT
>TRBV6-5|few|TRBD1|TRBJ2-7
CASSQRTGQLYEQYF
TGTGCCAGCAGTCAAAGGACAGGGCAGCTCTACGAGCAGTACTTC
>TRBV4-1|.|.|TRBJ1-2
CASSHVMDGEDGYTF
TGCGCCAGCAGCCATGTCATGGACGGGGAGGATGGCTACACCTTC
>TRBV19|.|TRBD1|TRBJ2-7
CASSAEYRDRGLEQYF
TGTGCCAGTAGTGCAGAATACCGGGACAGGGGCCTCGAGCAGTACTTC
>TRBV13|.|TRBD2|TRBJ2-1
CASSLEAGGPYNEQFF
TGTGCCAGCAGCTTAGAGGCGGGGGGTCCTTACAATGAGCAGTTCTTC
>TRBV4-2|once|.|TRBJ2-2
CASSQEWGELFF
TGTGCCAGCAGCCAAGAATGGGGGGAGCTGTTTTTT
>TRBV5-1|.|TRBD1|TRBJ1-6
CASRPRTGEFSPLHF
TGCGCCAGCAGACCAAGGACAGGGGAATTTTCACCCCTCCACTTT
>TRBV7-2|.|TRBD1|TRBJ2-3
CASSPRGGQGTDTQYF
TGTGCCAGCAGCCCCAGGGGGGGACAGGGGACAGATACGCAGTATTTT
>TRBV11-2|.|TRBD1|TRBJ1-1
CASSSRQGGPWDTEAFF
TGTGCCAGCAGCTCGCGACAGGGAGGTCCATGGGACACTGAAGCTTTCTTT
>TRBV6-5|.|TRBD1|TRBJ2-7
CASRTGAEQYF
TGTGCCAGCAGGACAGGGGCCGAGCAGTACTTC
>TRBV7-3|.|.|TRBJ1-1
CASSLTHGVVEAFF
TGTGCCAGCAGCCTCACCCACGGGGTAGTTGAAGCTTTCTTT
>TRBV30|.|.|TRBJ1-6
CAWSVPQGSSPLHF
TGTGCCTGGAGTGTACCACAGGGCAGCTCACCCCTCCACTTT
>TRBV6-1|medium-sized|.|TRBJ1-3
CASSVTYQASGNTIYF
TGTGCCAGCAGTGTGACATATCAAGCCTCTGGAAACACCATATATTTT